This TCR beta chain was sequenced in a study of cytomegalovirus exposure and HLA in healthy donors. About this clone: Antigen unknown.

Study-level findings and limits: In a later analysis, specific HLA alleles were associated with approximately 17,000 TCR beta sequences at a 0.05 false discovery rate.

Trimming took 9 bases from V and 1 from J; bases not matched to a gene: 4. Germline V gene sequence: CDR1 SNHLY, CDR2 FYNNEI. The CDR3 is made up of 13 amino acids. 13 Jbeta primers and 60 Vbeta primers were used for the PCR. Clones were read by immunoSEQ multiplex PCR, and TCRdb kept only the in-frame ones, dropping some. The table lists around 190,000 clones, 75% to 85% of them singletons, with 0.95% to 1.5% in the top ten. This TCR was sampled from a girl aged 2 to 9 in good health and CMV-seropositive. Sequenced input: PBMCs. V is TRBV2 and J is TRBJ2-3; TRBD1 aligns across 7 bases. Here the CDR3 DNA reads TGTGCCAGGAAAGGGGGCCGCACAGATACGCAGTATTTT. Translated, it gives CARKGGRTDTQYF.